Listed here is a single T cell receptor beta chain. Its antigen specificity is not known. Nothing much larger sits one base from this clone, and base qualities are not available. Libraries were built with the immunoSEQ multiplex PCR assay. The multiplex PCR relied on a mix of 60 forward primers for TCR Vbeta segments and 13 reverse primers for TCR Jbeta segments. A multiplex PCR assay on genomic DNA amplified the CDR3 region of rearranged TCR beta genes. On the Illumina HiSeq System, the amplified TCR beta libraries were sequenced as 87-base-pair reads. The paper's data handling went like this. A later analysis counted some 74 million unique TCR beta chains across the roughly 700 repertoires, and 10 million to 11 million of these chains were shared by at least two donors. Raw reads were error-corrected and collapsed into unique sequences with a nearest-neighbor algorithm that merged closely related sequences to remove PCR and sequencing errors. Alignment of CDR3 sequences to IMGT reference sequences was used to assign V, D and J gene segments. For a sequence to be retained, a match of at least six nucleotides to both a V gene segment and a J gene segment was required. Rearrangements were called productive when the CDR3 lacked stop codons and stayed in frame with V and J; all others were non-productive. CDR3 was defined by IMGT convention, running from the second conserved V-encoded cysteine to the conserved J-encoded phenylalanine. The earlier analysis of about 610 of the donors excluded sequences that lacked an unambiguous match to a single V gene segment. An earlier analysis of about 600 of the donors called V segments functional above 56.7% productive rearrangements and segregating when the between-donor standard deviation exceeded 5%. A statistical classification framework was developed to diagnose cytomegalovirus status using the catalog of TCR beta chain sequences. In a later analysis, TCR nucleotide sequences were compared against IMGT/GENE-DB human TR gene sequences so that V and J genes could be assigned. The TCRdist pipeline was used in a later analysis to assign CDR3 sequences and most-parsimonious VDJ recombination scenarios. In a later analysis, every TCR beta chain was defined by the combination of its CDR3 amino acid sequence and its V-gene family, and reads without a unique V-gene family were dropped. In a later analysis, 500 to 650 highly shared, low-generation-probability nucleotide sequences were removed to address suspected cross-contamination and a sequencing artifact. For each public chain, a later analysis derived a clonal expansion index from normalized ranks of inferred template counts within each repertoire. A later analysis computed generation probabilities with a VDJ recombination model fitted to out-of-frame rearrangements, and checked the results against IGoR. Hypergeometric tests were used in a later analysis to score TCR-TCR, TCR-HLA and TCR-CMV co-occurrence, with a repertoire-size bias correction applied to the TCR pairs. In a later analysis, false discovery rates were estimated by permuting HLA or CMV assignments 20 times. A later analysis grouped co-occurring TCRs with DBSCAN, adding TCRdist sequence similarity when clustering within HLA-allele-positive subsets. Repertoires with fewer than 30,000 or more than 120,000 public chains were left out of co-occurrence clustering, as were five repertoires with anomalous nucleotide sharing. Held by TCRdb, this immuneACCESS table contains in-frame sequences only and omits some clones. Under half of the omission traces to an unresolved V gene where checked; the cause of the rest is unknown. V and J calls and clone size are given by that table; D and trimming were obtained from the DNA. In this sample the table shows about 130,000 clones, approximately 85% of which occur a single time. The ten largest clones add up to 1.5% to 2% of the sample.

The sample comes from a study of cytomegalovirus exposure and HLA in healthy donors (dated by TCRdb to the late 2010s). Describing the broader study: According to an earlier analysis of 550 to 750 of the donors, about 190 million T cells yielded 95 million to 140 million unique TCR beta sequences and roughly 280 Gb of sequence data. An early release covering just under 650 HLA-typed donors comprised roughly 300 gigabases of sequencing data and around 85 million unique TCR sequences. Of the roughly 400 genotyped donors, approximately 80% fell in the genetic ancestry cluster associated with self-reported Caucasian donors. The study aimed to test whether signatures of past pathogen exposure could be identified by cataloging public T cell receptors. The study used immunosequencing to profile the T cell repertoires of 666 subjects and linked those repertoires to cytomegalovirus serostatus. In addition to the first cohort of 650 to 800 subjects, a separate validation cohort of approximately 130 different subjects was used. To predict cytomegalovirus infection status, the study combined high-throughput TCR immunosequencing, statistical association of individual TCRs with disease status, and machine learning. In a later analysis, previously published TCR beta repertoires from hundreds of donors were re-analyzed and high-resolution HLA genotyping was added so that TCR occurrence patterns could be studied. The later analysis used no new phenotypic data to find candidate immune exposures, relying instead on TCR beta sequences and their occurrence across donors. To decide whether each TCR beta V gene segment behaved as functional or pseudogenic, an earlier analysis of approximately 600 of the donors relied on high-throughput TCR beta sequencing. Donor age, sex, ethnicity and CMV serostatus were compiled alongside the repertoire data. In a later genetic analysis, genome-wide SNP genotypes for 398 of the 666 donors were used, and that subset was treated as a discovery cohort. Every repertoire in the discovery cohort had been generated on one and the same sequencing platform. HLA typing included class I and class II loci at four-digit resolution. Typing coverage differed by locus: A, B, C, DRB1 and DQB1 were typed in about 620-630 donors, DQA1 in 522, DPA1 in around 600, and DPB1 in approximately 450. Four to six DR-DQ haplotypes were handled as single units for association and clustering, since linkage in the cohort was strong. On average, about 240,000 unique TCR beta nucleotide sequences were sequenced per donor among about 400 genotyped donors of the cohort, with roughly 20% of those sequences being non-productive.

Points the paper makes about the study in general: Broadly in line with IMGT annotations, most TCR beta V segments showed up in productive rearrangements about 90% or about 30% of the time in an earlier analysis of approximately 640 of the donors. In the study, some 180 TCR beta chains were listed as associated with cytomegalovirus. Assigning TCR associations to individual alleles was difficult when HLA alleles, especially DR and DQ, strongly co-occurred. Presence/absence analyses assumed roughly uniform sequencing depth across donors, an assumption that may not hold. A further reported finding was that TCR beta sequences accurately predicted the HLA-A and HLA-B alleles for most subjects in the first cohort. Across donors, most TCR sequences were observed very rarely, whereas some public TCRs were present in many individuals. At a false discovery rate of 0.05, a later analysis linked about 16,000 TCR beta sequences to specific HLA alleles. Some IMGT-functional V segments, including TRBV6-2 and TRBV6-3, could not be distinguished by the 87-base-pair reads and were therefore excluded. In a later analysis, most CMV-associated TCR beta chains were found to appear HLA-restricted, with HLA associations seemingly driven largely by CMV exposure. Because HLA typing was missing for some donors at each locus, association tests included only the typed subset. In a later genetic analysis, fewer N-insertions in productive TCRs were reported among donors in an Asian-associated ancestry cluster than the approximately 670-donor mean. Compared with equally common non-associated chains, HLA-associated TCR beta chains in a later analysis were more clonally expanded and had lower generation probabilities. A later analysis reported that several top co-occurrence clusters appeared linked to parvovirus B19, influenza, CMV and Epstein-Barr virus. In a later analysis, TCR association rates were found to vary across HLA loci, with the most associated TCRs seen for DRB1 alleles and the fewest for HLA-C alleles. Correlated functional status among segregating V segments might reflect linkage disequilibrium, but an unknown experimental factor could not be ruled out. The only immune exposure information available for the cohort was CMV serostatus. V-gene and J-gene trimming of TCR beta chains was associated with a missense DCLRE1C variant in a later genetic analysis, and the association was replicated in an independent cohort. Three of the identified cytomegalovirus-associated TCR beta chains were confirmed in vitro to be specific for cytomegalovirus antigens. It was suggested by the authors that the approach could potentially be generalized to other disease states and immunological phenotypes. The classifier was reported to diagnose cytomegalovirus status with high specificity and sensitivity in both the original and validation cohorts. Because counts were too low, roughly 18 rarely observed V segments, including chromosome 9 orphons, were left out of the earlier analysis of 500 to 650 of the donors. A cluster of highly shared sequence variants was judged likely to be a technical artifact of the sequencing pipeline. Only TCR beta chains were sequenced in this cohort, and the absence of alpha or paired-chain data limited detectable features.

In total, roughly 670 healthy bone marrow donors made up the cohort. Cohort members were all nominally healthy when sampled, although unrecorded immune exposures were likely present. The donor tested CMV seronegative, placing the donor among the 350 to 400 seronegative members of the cohort. Each donor provided a peripheral blood sample, and peripheral blood mononuclear cells were used for TCR beta sequencing. The Qiagen DNeasy Blood Extraction Kit was used to extract genomic DNA from the blood cell samples. The CDR3 contains 14 residues, cysteine and phenylalanine counted. CDR3 DNA only is kept here, 42 bases in frame from base 1. The germline V gene encodes CDR1 MGHRA and CDR2 YSYEKL.

The sequence was collected from a boy between 5 and 17 years old in good health and CMV-seronegative. The sequenced sample consisted of PBMCs. Recombination joined TRBV4-1 with TRBJ2-5, and 8 junctional nucleotides match TRBD1. The J call may be wrong; the DNA end is better matched by TRBJ2-7. Read as DNA, the sequence is TGCGCCAGCAGCCTCGACAGGGGTTCCTACGAGCAGTACTTC. Its coded protein is CASSLDRGSYEQYF.